These 20 T cell receptor beta chains came from one sample sequenced in a study of blood T cell repertoires in COVID-19 (dated by TCRdb to the early 2020s). Receptor libraries were prepared by the immunoSEQ multiplex PCR assay. TCRdb limited this immuneACCESS table to in-frame rearrangements with V and J called. A share of clones is missing; checked studies link under half to unresolved V genes, and the rest is unexplained. The sample table lists 250,000 to 350,000 clones, 75% to 90% of them with a count of one. The ten largest clones add up to approximately 0.85% of the sample. The sequencing sample was made of peripheral blood. These receptors all come from a middle-aged woman who had recovered from COVID-19.

The V gene is TRBV28, the J gene TRBJ1-2; TRBD1 matches 9 bases. The CDR3 has 17 residues. In germline, CDR1 is MDHEN, CDR2 SYDVKM. V dropped 0 bases and J dropped 6; count of bases not matched to a gene: 11. The CDR3 nucleotides are TGTGCCAGCAGTTTATGGGCGGGGGGTGACAGGGGGAATGGCTACACCTTC. Amino acids: CASSLWAGGDRGNGYTF.

V is TRBV7-2 and J is TRBJ1-3; 9 bases are shared with TRBD1. V shed 1 base and J 3 bases; nucleotides not matched to a gene: 1. The CDR3 contains 15 residues. Germline-derived CDR1 and CDR2 are SGHTA and FQGNSA. CDR3 sequence (DNA): TGTGCCAGCAGCTTAGGGACAGGGGATGGAAACACCATATATTTT. It codes for CASSLGTGDGNTIYF.

V is TRBV7-6 and J is TRBJ2-5; the match to TRBD2 covers 10 bases. Germline V gene data show CDR1 as SGHVS and CDR2 as FNYEAQ. V was pared by 1 base and J by 5 bases, with 16 bases of the junction left unmatched. CDR3 length: 19 residues. For the CDR3, the DNA is TGTGCCAGCAGCTTAGGGGGGAGGCTAGCGGGAGATCTCGGGGAGACCCAGTACTTC. The encoded protein is CASSLGGRLAGDLGETQYF.

Remarks on this clone: One end of the junction is discordant with germline, which a read error may explain. CDR3 in DNA: TGTGCCAGTAGTTCACCGACTAGCGGGAGAAACGAGCAGTACTTC. Protein: CASSSPTSGRNEQYF. The genes are TRBV6-5 and TRBJ2-7; 12 nucleotides agree with TRBD2. This CDR3 spans 15 amino acids. In germline, CDR1 is MNHEY, CDR2 SVGAGI.

The sample holds a few counts of this clone. V is TRBV29-1 and J is TRBJ1-6; perhaps TRBD1 as D (6 bases). CDR1 is SQVTM, CDR2 ANQGSEA, per germline. The CDR3 covers 14 residues. The V gene lost 6 bases and the J gene lost 8 bases, with 17 bases spanning the gap. The CDR3 nucleotides are TGCAGCGTGGGTACAGGGCGTGGAGATTCACCCCTCCACTTT. Translation gives CSVGTGRGDSPLHF.

The chain employs TRBV28 and TRBJ1-3; TRBD1 agrees at 7 bases. The CDR3 length is 13 residues. J lost 4 bases, V lost 6 bases, and 3 bases had no gene match. From germline, CDR1 is MDHEN and CDR2 SYDVKM. CDR3 in amino acids: CASRQTGGNTIYF. CDR3 in DNA: TGTGCCAGCAGGCAGACAGGGGGAAACACCATATATTTT.

The rearrangement links TRBV9 to TRBJ2-6; 9 bases align to TRBD1. Trimming at V came to 0 bases and at J to 2 bases, leaving 6 bases not matched to a gene. The CDR3 consists of 18 residues. The germline V gene encodes CDR1 SGDLS and CDR2 YYNGEE. As DNA, the CDR3 is TGTGCCAGCAGCGTAGAGTGGGACAGGGCCACTGGGGCCAACGTCCTGACTTTC. This codes for CASSVEWDRATGANVLTF.

The chain has TRBV27 and TRBJ1-3, with D possibly TRBD1 on 5 matching bases. The CDR3 sequence is 16 residues long. Germline V gene sequence: CDR1 MNHEY, CDR2 SMNVEV (reference sequence). The V end was cut by 5 bases, the J end by 0 bases, with 14 bases between. The CDR3 sequence is CASSPLRQSSGNTIYF. DNA of the CDR3: TGTGCCAGCAGTCCCCTTCGACAGAGCTCTGGAAACACCATATATTTT.

V gene TRBV2 combines with J gene TRBJ1-5, with D uncertain. V gave up 1 base and J gave up 5 bases, with 9 bases separating them. CDR3 length: 14 residues. Looked up from germline, CDR1 is SNHLY and CDR2 is FYNNEI. The CDR3 bases are TGTGCCAGCAGTGAAGTGGCAGAAGATCAGCCCCAGCATTTT. Translated: CASSEVAEDQPQHF.

This chain uses TRBV2 with TRBJ2-1; 12 nucleotides agree with TRBD2. The CDR3 loop spans 15 amino acids. Germline trimming cut 6 bases from V and 10 bases from J; bases unmatched to any gene: 10. Germline V CDR1 and CDR2: SNHLY, FYNNEI. The CDR3 nucleotides read TGTGCCAGCAGGACGGACAATCTAGCGGGGGGGGAGCAGTTCTTC. This gives the protein CASRTDNLAGGEQFF.

The rearrangement joins TRBV11-3 to TRBJ2-3; tentatively, D is TRBD2 (7 bases). The CDR3 spans 13 residues. Germline V lookup: CDR1 SGHNT, CDR2 YENEEA. Trimming removed 0 bases from V and 8 bases from J, with 9 bases in between. As DNA, the CDR3 is TGTGCCAGCAGCTTAGAGGGGGGGGCTACGCAGTATTTT. Its translation: CASSLEGGATQYF.

The chain combines TRBV7-9 with TRBJ1-5; 8 positions match TRBD1. CDR3 length equals 13 residues. V lost 5 bases, J lost 7 bases, and 4 bases stayed unmatched. Germline CDR1 reads SEHNR; CDR2 reads FQNEAQ (reference sequence). The CDR3 here is CASSLDRAQPQHF. The DNA of the CDR3 is TGTGCCAGCAGCCTGGACAGGGCGCAGCCCCAGCATTTT. The entire variable domain, with the rest obtained from reference TRBV7-9 and TRBJ1-5, is as follows: DTGVSQNPRHKITKRGQNVTFRCDPISEHNRLYWYRQTLGQGPEFLTYFQNEAQLEKSRLLSDRFSAERPKGSFSTLEIQRTEQGDSAMYLCASSLDRAQPQHFGDGTRLSIL.

The CDR3 DNA sequence: TGTGCCATCAGTAGAGAAGCGGGAAGCTCCTACAATGAGCAGTTCTTC. This gives the protein CAISREAGSSYNEQFF. The chain carries TRBV10-3 and TRBJ2-1; 7 nucleotides agree with TRBD2. The CDR3 runs 16 residues. V was clipped by 5 bases and J by 0 bases; unmatched bases: 7. Germline V CDR1 and CDR2: ENHRY, SYGVKD.

The chain employs TRBV28 and TRBJ2-7; 10 bases map to TRBD1. The CDR3 is 16 residues long. Germline loops: CDR1 MDHEN, CDR2 SYDVKM. J lost 5 bases, V lost 6 bases, and 13 bases had no gene match. CDR3 protein: CASSSPGTGVPDEQYF. CDR3 nucleotide sequence: TGTGCCAGCAGCTCCCCCGGGACAGGGGTACCAGACGAGCAGTACTTC. Based on the CDR3 plus reference TRBV28 and TRBJ2-7, the full variable domain is DVKVTQSSRYLVKRTGEKVFLECVQDMDHENMFWYRQDPGLGLRLIYFSYDVKMKEKGDIPEGYSVSREKKERFSLILESASTNQTSMYLCASSSPGTGVPDEQYFGPGTRLTVT.

This clone was counted between two and nine times. V and J are TRBV5-6 and TRBJ2-3, with 8 bases that match TRBD2. V lost 3 bases to trimming and J lost 1 base; unmatched junction nucleotides: 7. Germline assignment: CDR1 SGHDT and CDR2 YYEEEE. This CDR3 is 16 amino acids long. Here the CDR3 reads CASSSPGREGTDTQYF. CDR3 DNA: TGTGCCAGCAGCTCTCCGGGGCGGGAGGGCACAGATACGCAGTATTTT. Together with reference TRBV5-6 and TRBJ2-3, the CDR3 gives the full variable domain: DAGVTQSPTHLIKTRGQQVTLRCSPKSGHDTVSWYQQALGQGPQFIFQYYEEEERQRGNFPDRFSGHQFPNYSSELNVNALLLGDSALYLCASSSPGREGTDTQYFGPGTRLTVL.

The chain uses TRBV28 and TRBJ1-1; 12 nucleotides align to TRBD1. Germline V gene sequence: CDR1 MDHEN, CDR2 SYDVKM. This CDR3 contains 14 residues. The junction had 3 bases not matched to a gene; V was cut back by 6 bases and J by 4 bases. The CDR3 sequence is CASSRDRGLTEAFF. CDR3 in DNA: TGTGCCAGCAGCCGGGACAGGGGGCTCACTGAAGCTTTCTTT.

The chain couples TRBV5-1 to TRBJ1-3; TRBD1 matches at 7 bases. V lost 0 bases to trimming and J lost 4 bases; unmatched junction nucleotides: 4. Germline V gene sequence: CDR1 SGHRS, CDR2 YFSETQ. The CDR3 totals 15 residues. The CDR3 DNA sequence: TGCGCCAGCAGCTTGGCAGACAGGGAAGGAAACACCATATATTTT. Translating gives CASSLADREGNTIYF.

The chain couples TRBV15 to TRBJ2-1; perhaps TRBD2 as D (7 bases). Germline V gene sequence: CDR1 LNHNV, CDR2 YYDKDF (reference sequence). This CDR3 spans 18 amino acids. The V end lost 6 bases, the J end lost 9 bases, and 30 bases lay between the germline ends. CDR3 sequence (DNA): TGTGCCACCAGTAAGGGGGAGGGACTGACGCTTCTAACGGGTGAGCAGTTCTTC. Translating it yields CATSKGEGLTLLTGEQFF.

This clone came up once. The rearrangement uses TRBV5-4 and TRBJ2-3, with 8 bases identical to TRBD2. The length of the CDR3 is 17 residues. V lost 2 bases and J lost 3; bases outside the gene matches: 11. Per the germline V gene, CDR1 is SGHNT and CDR2 is YYREEE (reference sequence). The CDR3 bases are TGTGCCAGCAGCTTAAAACCGAGCGGGAGTTGGACAGATACGCAGTATTTT. It codes for CASSLKPSGSWTDTQYF.

V and J are TRBV30 and TRBJ2-7; 8 nucleotides align to TRBD2. The CDR3 contains 15 residues. J lost 0 bases, V lost 3 bases, and 7 bases had no gene match. CDR1 GTSNPN and CDR2 SVGIG come from the germline V gene (reference sequence). The CDR3 bases are TGTGCCTGGAGCGCCCCCCGGGAGGGCTCCTACGAGCAGTACTTC. Its translation is CAWSAPREGSYEQYF.